This record covers a single T cell receptor beta chain. Its matching antigen is unknown. This record comes from a study of cytomegalovirus exposure and HLA in healthy donors. Study outcomes and limitations: Within the data, a cluster of highly shared sequence variants was likely a sequencing artifact. In a later analysis, at a false discovery rate of 0.05, under 20,000 TCR beta sequences were associated with HLA alleles. As was reported, the HLA-A and HLA-B alleles of most subjects were accurately predicted from TCR beta sequences.

Both 60 Vbeta primers and 13 Jbeta primers went into the PCR. Here immunoSEQ multiplex PCR was the method, and the copy in TCRdb shows in-frame clones only, minus some. The sample includes 150,000 to 200,000 clones, roughly 77% of them seen just once. CDR1 is MNHNY, CDR2 SVGAGI, per germline (reference sequence). There are 15 residues in the CDR3. Trimming at V came to 2 bases and at J to 3 bases, leaving 2 bases not matched to a gene. Input material: PBMCs. The sequence was obtained from a woman aged 40 to 50 in good health and CMV-seropositive. This chain joins TRBV6-6 and TRBJ2-1; 9 bases fit TRBD2. For the CDR3, the DNA is TGTGCCAGCAGTTACGAGCGGGGGGACTACAATGAGCAGTTCTTC. Translation gives CASSYERGDYNEQFF.